This TCR beta chain was captured by sequencing in a study of response to subunit inactivated influenza vaccine. General observations from the study: A suggestion made by the authors is that each seasonal influenza vaccination recruits few new T cells.

This clonotype was recorded at least ten times. What it binds is unknown. V gave up 4 bases and J gave up 3 bases; unmatched junction bases: 11. The CDR3 contains 16 residues. Germline V gene data show CDR1 as SQVTM and CDR2 as ANQGSEA. TCRdb reprocessed the RT-PCR reads via MiXCR and lists one record per CDR3 protein. The table has 500,000 to 600,000 distinct CDR3 sequences, around 11% seen once. The source of this sequence is a man aged 50 to 60 who received an inactivated influenza vaccine. The chain joins TRBV29-1 to TRBJ2-1, with 8 bases identical to TRBD2. This specimen consisted of PBMCs from blood, obtained on the day of vaccination. CDR3 region: CSVAGAGTRGYNEQFF. CDR3 nucleotide sequence: TGCAGCGTTGCAGGGGCCGGGACTAGGGGCTACAATGAGCAGTTCTTC.